The source of this T cell receptor beta chain is a study of T cell responses to AZD1222 COVID-19 vaccine. Whole-study results and caveats: Only a handful of people who got AZD1222 tested seropositive at baseline. Unmutated variant regions are reportedly targeted by nearly half of spike-specific TCRs.

With respect to this clone: Antigen specificity is unknown. Other DNA sequences from this sample encode an identical CDR3 as well.

The data were produced by immunoSEQ multiplex PCR, yet TCRdb's version contains in-frame clones alone and is incomplete. The sample contains around 110,000 clones, approximately 93% of which appear only once. Trimming took 6 bases from V and 0 from J, leaving 12 bases between them. The CDR3 sequence is 15 residues long. Germline CDR1 MNHEY, CDR2 SMNVEV (reference sequence). The starting material was peripheral blood, obtained on day 0 of AZD1222 vaccination. The receptor was isolated from an adult in good health. This sequence joins TRBV27 and TRBJ2-1, with D perhaps assigned TRBD1 or TRBD2 (5 bases each). The CDR3 DNA follows: TGTGCCAGCAGGCCGGGACGAAGCTCCTACAATGAGCAGTTCTTC. Its protein is CASRPGRSSYNEQFF.